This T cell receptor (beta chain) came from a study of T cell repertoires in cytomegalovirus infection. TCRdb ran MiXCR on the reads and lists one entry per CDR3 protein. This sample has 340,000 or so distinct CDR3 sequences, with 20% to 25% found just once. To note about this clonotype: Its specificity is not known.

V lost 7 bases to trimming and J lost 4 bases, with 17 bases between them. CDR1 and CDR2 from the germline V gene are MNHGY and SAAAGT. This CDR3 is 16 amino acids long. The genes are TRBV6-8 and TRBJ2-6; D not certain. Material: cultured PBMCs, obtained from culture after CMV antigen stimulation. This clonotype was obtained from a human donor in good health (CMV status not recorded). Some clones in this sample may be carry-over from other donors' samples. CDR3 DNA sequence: TGTGCCAGCACCCAGCGCCCGAGGAGCGGGGCCAACGTCCTGACTTTC. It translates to CASTQRPRSGANVLTF.